The entry that follows covers one T cell receptor beta chain sequence. The germline CDR1 and CDR2 sequences are MNHNS and SASEGT. Trimming stripped 3 bases from V and 3 bases from J, with 13 bases between. This CDR3 spans 15 amino acids. The data derive from a study of shared clonotypes between healthy human individuals. TCRdb's copy holds only in-frame clones and misses some; the assay was immunoSEQ multiplex PCR. This table holds roughly 2.2 million clones, over 90% found once. The rearrangement uses TRBV6-1 and TRBJ2-3, with D perhaps TRBD1 or TRBD2 (6 bases each). This TCR derives from a man between 18 and 35 years old in good health. Some clones in this sample may be carry-over from other donors' samples. Specimen: naive CD4+ T cells from PBMCs. Subset noted: CD45RA+ positively selected. CDR3 protein: CASSDWGAETDTQYF. For the CDR3, the DNA is TGTGCCAGCAGTGACTGGGGGGCCGAGACAGATACGCAGTATTTT.